The clone carrying this T cell receptor beta chain has more than one count but fewer than ten. The PCR contained 60 Vbeta and 13 Jbeta primers. Libraries were prepared by immunoSEQ multiplex PCR; TCRdb keeps only in-frame clonotypes and omits some of them. Seen here are about 200,000 clones, roughly three quarters observed once, and the top ten hold 1.6%. These data originate in a study of cytomegalovirus exposure and HLA in healthy donors. The CDR3 length is 16 residues. Trimming left V 9 bases short and J 5 bases short, with 22 bases between. Germline assignment: CDR1 LGHNA and CDR2 YSLEER. Sequenced material: PBMCs. The chain uses TRBV4-3 and TRBJ1-4; a possible D gene is TRBD1 (6 bases). The sequence derives from a woman in her forties or fifties in good health and CMV-seronegative. CDR3 DNA: TGCGCCAGTTCCGTTACTTACAGGGCGAGGAATGAAAAACTGTTTTTT. Amino acid sequence: CASSVTYRARNEKLFF.